The rows below give T cell receptor beta chains drawn from one sample of a study of CD8+ T cells in alopecia areata. Libraries were prepared by immunoSEQ multiplex PCR; TCRdb keeps only in-frame clonotypes and omits some of them. The table shows 150,000 to 200,000 clones, with about 71% occurring only once. The sample here was CD4+ T cells sorted from blood, taken at week 4, from a patient treated with tofacitinib. The receptor source for this set is a human donor with alopecia areata. The CDR3 runs from the conserved cysteine through the conserved F or W. The D gene is left open where the match is weak. Size tells how often a clone was seen (once, few, many) or the class of an expanded clone, and some rows leave it out.

j_call v_call d_call clone_size cdr3_aa cdr3_nt
TRBJ1-1 TRBV30 TRBD1 - CAWSRTGPIQPFF TGTGCCTGGAGTAGGACAGGTCCAATCCAGCCTTTCTTT
TRBJ2-7 TRBV5-1 - - CASSLVFGFDYEQYF TGCGCCAGCAGCTTGGTCTTTGGGTTCGACTACGAGCAGTACTTC
TRBJ2-1 TRBV7-9 TRBD1 - CASSRGQGYNEQFF TGTGCCAGCAGCCGGGGACAGGGATACAATGAGCAGTTCTTC
TRBJ1-2 TRBV7-9 - few CASSLVSKDQYGYTF TGTGCCAGCAGCTTAGTCAGTAAGGACCAGTATGGCTACACCTTC
TRBJ2-3 TRBV29-1 - - CSVAGGDTQYF TGCAGCGTTGCTGGGGGAGATACGCAGTATTTT
TRBJ1-5 TRBV29-1 - - CSVRGGTGNQPQHF TGCAGCGTTAGGGGAGGAACGGGCAATCAGCCCCAGCATTTT
TRBJ1-1 TRBV15 - - CATSRDHRGTTEAFF TGTGCCACCAGCAGAGATCATCGGGGAACAACTGAAGCTTTCTTT
TRBJ2-7 TRBV6-5 - - CASSSFGAAGEQYF TGTGCCAGCAGTTCCTTCGGCGCGGCGGGCGAGCAGTACTTC
TRBJ1-5 TRBV18 TRBD1 - CASSPQGDRGNGQPQHF TGTGCCAGCTCACCACAAGGGGACAGGGGTAACGGTCAGCCCCAGCATTTT
TRBJ1-3 TRBV30 - - CAWSSGHFPGNTIYF TGTGCCTGGAGTTCGGGACACTTTCCGGGAAACACCATATATTTT
TRBJ2-3 TRBV11-1 - - CASSLGGNTQYF TGTGCCAGCAGCTTAGGGGGAAATACGCAGTATTTT
TRBJ2-1 TRBV4-2 - - CASSLYRGGKANEQFF TGTGCCAGCAGCTTGTACAGGGGCGGGAAGGCGAATGAGCAGTTCTTC
TRBJ2-5 TRBV18 - once CASSTGKTTETQYF TGTGCCAGCTCGACCGGGAAAACGACGGAGACCCAGTACTTC
TRBJ1-5 TRBV29-1 - few CSVEYLRGQPQHF TGCAGCGTTGAATACCTTAGGGGTCAGCCCCAGCATTTT
TRBJ2-4 TRBV29-1 - - CSVRNVAKNIQYF TGCAGCGTTAGAAATGTAGCCAAAAACATTCAGTACTTC
TRBJ2-1 TRBV29-1 - - CSVDRGSDEQFF TGCAGCGTTGATAGGGGAAGCGATGAGCAGTTCTTC
TRBJ2-3 TRBV5-4 - - CASRKILAPISTDTQYF TGTGCCAGCAGAAAAATTCTAGCGCCTATCAGCACAGATACGCAGTATTTT
TRBJ2-4 TRBV30 - - CAWTPGVSKNIQYF TGTGCCTGGACCCCGGGCGTCTCCAAAAACATTCAGTACTTC
TRBJ2-3 TRBV7-2 - few CASSLRGLAASTDTQYF TGTGCCAGCAGCTTAAGGGGGCTAGCGGCTAGCACAGATACGCAGTATTTT
TRBJ1-1 TRBV29-1 - - CSVDDRRGTEAFF TGCAGCGTTGATGATCGTCGGGGCACTGAAGCTTTCTTT
TRBJ2-2 TRBV4-2 - - CASSQNQGGGGLFF TGTGCCAGCAGCCAAAATCAGGGTGGAGGGGGGCTGTTTTTT
TRBJ2-6 TRBV18 - once CASSPVDGANVLTF TGTGCCAGCTCACCAGTAGATGGGGCCAACGTCCTGACTTTC
TRBJ1-4 TRBV29-1 - few CSVELPNEKLFF TGCAGCGTTGAATTGCCTAATGAAAAACTGTTTTTT
TRBJ1-2 TRBV6-5 TRBD1 - CASRPGTGWYGYTF TGTGCCAGCAGGCCCGGGACAGGGTGGTATGGCTACACCTTC
TRBJ1-5 TRBV2 - - CASMLRGGYQPQHF TGTGCCAGCATGTTGCGAGGGGGTTATCAGCCCCAGCATTTT
TRBJ1-6 TRBV6-5 - - CASRREANSPLHF TGTGCCAGCAGACGGGAGGCTAATTCACCCCTCCACTTT
TRBJ1-1 TRBV11-2 - - CASSLTVSEAFF TGTGCCAGCAGCTTAACGGTCTCTGAAGCTTTCTTT
TRBJ2-1 TRBV29-1 TRBD2 - CSVDRTSGGEDNEQFF TGCAGCGTTGATAGGACTAGCGGGGGGGAAGACAATGAGCAGTTCTTC
TRBJ2-5 TRBV29-1 - once CSVEGEVGRGMETQYF TGCAGCGTTGAAGGGGAGGTGGGGCGGGGAATGGAGACCCAGTACTTC
TRBJ1-4 TRBV7-9 - - CASSASQGEKLFF TGTGCCAGCAGCGCCAGCCAGGGTGAAAAACTGTTTTTT
TRBJ1-1 TRBV27 - few CASSLGRGLSTEAFF TGTGCCAGCAGTTTAGGAAGGGGATTGTCCACTGAAGCTTTCTTT
TRBJ2-2 TRBV5-1 TRBD1 - CASSPGTGITGELFF TGCGCCAGCAGCCCCGGGACAGGGATCACCGGGGAGCTGTTTTTT
TRBJ1-2 TRBV29-1 TRBD1 - CSVANRGDGYTF TGCAGCGTTGCTAACAGGGGTGATGGCTACACCTTC
TRBJ2-2 TRBV30 - - CAWSVHPNTGELFF TGTGCCTGGAGTGTACACCCGAACACCGGGGAGCTGTTTTTT
TRBJ2-5 TRBV2 - - CASLTRRQGETQYF TGTGCCAGCCTAACCCGCCGGCAGGGAGAGACCCAGTACTTC
TRBJ1-2 TRBV5-6 - - CASSLGPPSNYGYTF TGTGCCAGCAGCTTGGGACCGCCATCTAACTATGGCTACACCTTC
TRBJ1-1 TRBV7-8 - - CASTMGGTEAFF TGTGCCAGCACCATGGGGGGGACTGAAGCTTTCTTT
TRBJ2-5 TRBV30 - - CAWSVLSGASRLRAQYF TGTGCCTGGAGTGTACTCAGTGGGGCATCAAGACTGCGGGCCCAGTACTTC
TRBJ2-1 TRBV4-3 TRBD2 - CASSQEGLAGTEQFF TGCGCCAGCAGCCAAGAAGGGCTAGCGGGGACTGAGCAGTTCTTC
TRBJ1-5 TRBV5-1 - - CASSPGLPSSNQPQHF TGCGCCAGCAGCCCGGGTCTTCCTAGTAGCAATCAGCCCCAGCATTTT
TRBJ2-5 TRBV10-3 TRBD1 - CAIRDRGWETQYF TGTGCCATCAGAGACAGGGGATGGGAGACCCAGTACTTC
TRBJ2-7 TRBV7-8 - few CASSAGSFYEQYF TGTGCCAGCAGCGCGGGATCATTCTACGAGCAGTACTTC
TRBJ2-2 TRBV29-1 - - CGGAGTNTGELFF TGCGGTGGGGCAGGGACAAACACCGGGGAGCTGTTTTTT
TRBJ2-7 TRBV29-1 - - CSVEAADTTYEQYF TGCAGCGTTGAAGCGGCGGACACAACCTACGAGCAGTACTTC
TRBJ1-1 TRBV30 TRBD1 few CASRTGSTEAFF TGTGCCTCAAGGACAGGGAGCACTGAAGCTTTCTTT
TRBJ1-2 TRBV2 - - CASMVRLHYGYTF TGTGCCAGCATGGTCCGACTGCACTATGGCTACACCTTC
TRBJ2-5 TRBV5-1 - few CASSLVETQYF TGCGCCAGCAGCTTGGTGGAGACCCAGTACTTC
TRBJ1-3 TRBV30 - - CAWSAISSGNTIYF TGTGCCTGGAGTGCCATTAGCTCTGGAAACACCATATATTTT
TRBJ1-1 TRBV29-1 - - CSVARLPRTEAFF TGCAGCGTTGCTCGACTTCCGAGGACTGAAGCTTTCTTT
TRBJ1-6 TRBV11-2 - - CASSLERISPLHF TGTGCCAGCAGCTTAGAGCGGATTTCACCCCTCCACTTT